These 21 T cell receptor beta chains were sequenced from one sample in a study of blood T cell repertoires in COVID-19. The assay was immunoSEQ multiplex PCR, and TCRdb's table has in-frame clones only and misses some. The sample holds a few hundred thousand clones, roughly 87% seen once. The specimen sequenced was PBMCs or T cells enriched from blood (not recorded which). All receptors derive from a woman aged 25 to 39 who had recovered from COVID-19.

This chain links TRBV18 with TRBJ1-5; tentative D call: TRBD1 (6 bases). The germline CDR1 and CDR2 sequences are KGHSH and LQKENI. The CDR3 contains 14 residues. V was shortened by 3 bases and J by 2 bases, with 8 bases between the two germline ends. CDR3 bases: TGTGCCAGCTCACCCAGGGGCGGCAATCAGCCCCAGCATTTT. It yields the protein CASSPRGGNQPQHF.

V usage is TRBV5-8 and J usage is TRBJ1-5; 7 positions agree with TRBD1. V shed 5 bases and J 7 bases; nucleotides not matched to a gene: 6. This CDR3 is 13 amino acids long. The germline V gene encodes CDR1 SGHTS and CDR2 YDEGEE. CDR3 DNA sequence: TGTGCCAGCAGACCAAACAGGGGCCAGCCCCAGCATTTT. Translated, it gives CASRPNRGQPQHF.

V gene TRBV11-3 combines with J gene TRBJ2-1, with 7 bases matching TRBD1. Losses at the gene ends were 4 bases for V and 7 bases for J; bases not matched to a gene: 7. The CDR3 is made up of 14 amino acids. CDR1 is SGHNT, CDR2 YENEEA, per germline. Here the CDR3 DNA reads TGTGCCAGCAGCTACAGGGGTTTAGGGAATGAGCAGTTCTTC. Protein sequence: CASSYRGLGNEQFF.

This clone has just one count. This rearrangement joins TRBV18 to TRBJ1-5, with D possibly matching TRBD1 (5 bases). This CDR3 has 14 amino acids. Trimming left V 0 bases short and J 3 bases short, with 6 bases between. Germline V lookup: CDR1 KGHSH, CDR2 LQKENI. As DNA, the CDR3 is TGTGCCAGCTCACCACCAGGGGTCAATCAGCCCCAGCATTTT. This codes for CASSPPGVNQPQHF.

V is TRBV2 and J is TRBJ1-4; TRBD1 aligns across 10 bases. This CDR3 is built from 14 residues. The germline gives CDR1 SNHLY, CDR2 FYNNEI. With V trimmed by 7 bases and J by 6 bases, 5 bases remained unmatched. The CDR3 sequence is CASKSGTGDEKLFF. In DNA form, the CDR3 reads TGTGCCAGCAAGAGCGGGACAGGGGATGAAAAACTGTTTTTT.

The rearrangement links TRBV5-1 to TRBJ1-1; D is undetermined. Germline V gene lookup returns CDR1 SGHRS and CDR2 YFSETQ. Trimming took off 0 bases at V and 9 bases at J, with 15 bases between the two ends. This CDR3 is 14 amino acids long. The CDR3 coding sequence is TGCGCCAGCAGCTTGGAGGGTTGGGAGGGAAAAGCTTTCTTT. Translation: CASSLEGWEGKAFF.

V is TRBV27 and J is TRBJ1-1, with a possible D match to TRBD1 (6 bases). V was cut by 4 bases and J by 0 bases, with 9 bases left in between. The CDR3 totals 14 residues. Per germline, CDR1 MNHEY and CDR2 SMNVEV (reference sequence). CDR3 sequence (DNA): TGTGCCAGCAGTTGGAACAGGGTGAACACTGAAGCTTTCTTT. The encoded protein is CASSWNRVNTEAFF.

CDR3 nucleotide sequence: TGTGCCAGCAGCTTACTGGGGCGAAGATCCTACGAGCAGTACTTC. Its protein is CASSLLGRRSYEQYF. The chain is built from TRBV11-2 and TRBJ2-7, with D tentatively TRBD1 (5 bases). Trimming stripped 2 bases from V and 1 base from J, with 12 bases between. CDR3 length equals 15 residues. CDR1 and CDR2 from the germline V gene are SGHAT and FQNNGV.

The chain joins TRBV5-1 to TRBJ1-4; 8 bases line up with TRBD1. Germline lookup yields CDR1 SGHRS and CDR2 YFSETQ. V dropped 5 bases and J dropped 7; count of bases not matched to a gene: 7. The CDR3 runs to 14 residues. DNA of the CDR3: TGCGCCAGCAGACCCGACAGGGGTCGTGAAAAACTGTTTTTT. Translating it yields CASRPDRGREKLFF. Based on the CDR3 plus reference TRBV5-1 and TRBJ1-4, the full variable domain is KAGVTQTPRYLIKTRGQQVTLSCSPISGHRSVSWYQQTPGQGLQFLFEYFSETQRNKGNFPGRFSGRQFSNSRSEMNVSTLELGDSALYLCASRPDRGREKLFFGSGTQLSVL.

V is TRBV5-6 and J is TRBJ1-6; D may be TRBD1 (6 bases). The germline CDR1 and CDR2 sequences are SGHDT and YYEEEE. The length of the CDR3 is 16 residues. V gave up 4 bases and J gave up 9 bases, with 20 bases separating them. In DNA form, the CDR3 reads TGTGCCAGCAGCCCGGGGGGCGGGAACGCGATTTCACCCCTCCACTTT. This encodes CASSPGGGNAISPLHF.

The chain recombines TRBV7-2 with TRBJ2-1, with D maybe TRBD1 (5 bases). Trimming left V 3 bases short and J 9 bases short, with 15 bases between. This CDR3 has 14 residues. Germline loops: CDR1 SGHTA, CDR2 FQGNSA. In nucleotides, the CDR3 is TGTGCCAGCAGCTTCGGACAAGCGTCCAGTGAGCAGTTCTTC. Protein: CASSFGQASSEQFF.

V and J are TRBV5-1 and TRBJ1-1; TRBD1 aligns across 8 bases. This CDR3 region has 17 residues. Per the germline V gene, CDR1 is SGHRS and CDR2 is YFSETQ. The V and J ends lost 4 bases and 1 base, in that order; junction bases with no gene match: 12. As DNA, the CDR3 is TGCGCCAGCAGCCCCTCCCGACAGGGGCTAAGGAACACTGAAGCTTTCTTT. This codes for CASSPSRQGLRNTEAFF.

The chain carries TRBV28 and TRBJ2-2; the match to TRBD1 covers 7 bases. The V and J ends lost 5 bases and 0 bases, in that order; junction bases with no gene match: 3. The CDR3 loop spans 15 amino acids. Germline CDR1 and CDR2: MDHEN and SYDVKM. CDR3 sequence (DNA): TGTGCCAGCAGTCTGGGACAGTCGAACACCGGGGAGCTGTTTTTT. Its protein is CASSLGQSNTGELFF. The variable domain in full, completed from reference TRBV28 and TRBJ2-2, reads DVKVTQSSRYLVKRTGEKVFLECVQDMDHENMFWYRQDPGLGLRLIYFSYDVKMKEKGDIPEGYSVSREKKERFSLILESASTNQTSMYLCASSLGQSNTGELFFGEGSRLTVL.

The chain combines TRBV15 with TRBJ1-4; TRBD1 is a possible D gene (6 bases). V dropped 11 bases and J dropped 6 bases, with 16 bases sitting between them. CDR3 length: 13 amino acids. Looked up from germline, CDR1 is LNHNV and CDR2 is YYDKDF (reference sequence). The CDR3 DNA follows: TGTGCCGCACAGGGAAATAGGGATGAAAAACTGTTTTTT. Translating it yields CAAQGNRDEKLFF.

The V gene is TRBV14, the J gene TRBJ1-2; D possibly corresponds to TRBD1 (5 bases). The CDR3 is 12 residues long. Between the trimmed V and J ends, which lost 2 bases and 4 bases, there was a span of 5 bases. Per germline, CDR1 SGHDN and CDR2 FVKESK. The CDR3 sequence is CASSQTGYGYTF. As DNA, the CDR3 is TGTGCCAGCAGCCAAACAGGCTATGGCTACACCTTC.

CDR3 sequence reads: CASQTGIYEQYF. In nucleotides, the CDR3 is TGTGCCAGCCAGACAGGGATCTACGAGCAGTACTTC. This chain links TRBV2 with TRBJ2-7; 7 bases align to TRBD1. The trim removed 8 bases at V and 3 bases at J, leaving 4 bases unmatched. Germline V CDR1 and CDR2: SNHLY, FYNNEI. The CDR3 totals 12 residues.

V and J are TRBV6-1 and TRBJ1-2; 9 bases match TRBD1. Germline-derived CDR1 and CDR2 are MNHNS and SASEGT. There are 17 residues in the CDR3. Unmatched junction bases numbered 11, after V lost 2 bases and J lost 4 bases. The CDR3 region is CASSERSRGDRVYGYTF. Here the CDR3 DNA reads TGTGCCAGCAGTGAAAGGTCTCGAGGGGACAGGGTCTATGGCTACACCTTC.

This sequence joins TRBV19 and TRBJ2-7; 11 bases align to TRBD1. The CDR3 runs to 15 residues. Germline V gene data show CDR1 as LNHDA and CDR2 as SQIVND (reference sequence). With V trimmed by 5 bases and J by 3 bases, 6 bases remained unmatched. The CDR3 here is CASSLPDRGHYEQYF. The CDR3 DNA reads TGTGCCAGTAGTCTCCCGGACAGGGGGCACTACGAGCAGTACTTC.

The V and J genes are TRBV6-2 or TRBV6-3 and TRBJ2-2; TRBD2 agrees at 8 bases. The CDR3 loop spans 15 amino acids. With V trimmed by 6 bases and J by 5 bases, 8 bases remained unmatched. From germline, CDR1 is MNHEY and CDR2 SVGEGT. The CDR3 sequence is CASSLQGLETGELFF. CDR3 sequence (DNA): TGTGCCAGCAGCCTACAGGGACTAGAGACCGGGGAGCTGTTTTTT.

This clone was detected ten times or more. Other DNA sequences from this sample encode an identical CDR3 as well. This chain joins TRBV19 and TRBJ1-2; D is undetermined. V shed 2 bases and J shed 4 bases, with 5 bases lying between them. The CDR3 runs to 12 residues. Germline V gene lookup returns CDR1 LNHDA and CDR2 SQIVND (reference sequence). CDR3 region: CASSISVYGYTF. Written as DNA, the CDR3 is TGTGCCAGTAGTATATCTGTCTATGGCTACACCTTC. Using reference TRBV19 and TRBJ1-2 for the parts outside the CDR3, the full variable domain is DGGITQSPKYLFRKEGQNVTLSCEQNLNHDAMYWYRQDPGQGLRLIYYSQIVNDFQKGDIAEGYSVSREKKESFPLTVTSAQKNPTAFYLCASSISVYGYTFGSGTRLTVV.

The rearrangement uses TRBV10-2 and TRBJ2-7, with D possibly matching TRBD1 (5 bases). The V end lost 3 bases, the J end lost 4 bases, and 13 bases lay between the germline ends. There are 14 residues in the CDR3. Germline V lookup: CDR1 WSHSY, CDR2 SAAADI. In DNA, the CDR3 is TGCGCCAGCAGTGACACAGGAGAAATTTACGAGCAGTACTTC. Translating it yields CASSDTGEIYEQYF.